Listed below are T cell receptor beta chains from one sample, sequenced in a study of blood T cell repertoires in COVID-19. Sequenced by immunoSEQ multiplex PCR; TCRdb stores in-frame clones only, minus some. The sample records 350,000 to 400,000 clones, 70% to 90% being singletons. Specimen: PBMCs or T cells enriched from blood (not recorded which). These receptors were taken from a man between 40 and 49 years old in a cohort exposed to, infected with or recovered from COVID-19 (not recorded which). The CDR3 runs from the conserved cysteine through the conserved F or W. The order of the fields is CDR3 DNA, CDR3 protein, V gene, D gene, CDR3 length, J gene. The D gene is left open where the match is weak.

DNA: TGTGCCAGCAGCGGCTGGACAAGCGGGGGACCCAATGAGCAGTTCTTC; CDR3: CASSGWTSGGPNEQFF; V: TRBV11-3; D: TRBD2; length: 16; J: TRBJ2-1
DNA: TGTGCCAGCAGTTTTGCCCAGGGTAGGTTGTACTTC; CDR3: CASSFAQGRLYF; V: TRBV28; D: -; length: 12; J: TRBJ2-7
DNA: TGTGCCAGCATGACTAGTTACACAGATACGCAGTATTTT; CDR3: CASMTSYTDTQYF; V: TRBV3-1/TRBV3-2; D: -; length: 13; J: TRBJ2-3
DNA: TGTGCCGGGCGCCTAGCGGGACACACAGATACGCAGTATTTT; CDR3: CAGRLAGHTDTQYF; V: TRBV30; D: TRBD2; length: 14; J: TRBJ2-3
DNA: TGTGCCAGCAGCTTTCCTACAGGAGAACAGGGCTACACCTTC; CDR3: CASSFPTGEQGYTF; V: TRBV11-3; D: -; length: 14; J: TRBJ1-2
DNA: TGCGCCAGCAGCTTGGGGGGACTAGCGGGCAGGCGGATGTATGAGCAGTTCTTC; CDR3: CASSLGGLAGRRMYEQFF; V: TRBV5-1; D: TRBD2; length: 18; J: TRBJ2-1
DNA: TGTGCCAGTAGTATATATCCGCGGACAGAACCCTACGAGCAGTACTTC; CDR3: CASSIYPRTEPYEQYF; V: TRBV19; D: -; length: 16; J: TRBJ2-7
DNA: TGTGCCAGCAGCTCCCGCACAGGGGGCCTTCACAATGAGCAGTTCTTC; CDR3: CASSSRTGGLHNEQFF; V: TRBV7-9; D: TRBD1; length: 16; J: TRBJ2-1
DNA: TGTGCCAGCAGCCAAGGTCCGGACAGGCAAGAGACCCAGTACTTC; CDR3: CASSQGPDRQETQYF; V: TRBV3-1/TRBV3-2; D: TRBD1; length: 15; J: TRBJ2-5
DNA: TGTGCCACCAGTGAACCGGGACAGGGTAGCGATACGCAGTATTTT; CDR3: CATSEPGQGSDTQYF; V: TRBV24-1; D: TRBD1; length: 15; J: TRBJ2-3